Listed below are T cell receptor beta chains from one sample, sequenced in a study of control samples from healthy donors and cancer patients. Clones were read by immunoSEQ multiplex PCR, and TCRdb kept only the in-frame ones, dropping some. The sample consists of more than 90,000 clones, 80% to 90% of them appearing once. The sample taken for sequencing was blood. These TCRs come from a man younger than 40 in good health. CDR3s include the opening cysteine and the closing phenylalanine or tryptophan. A D gene is named only where the DNA matches it firmly. Clone size is shown for a subset of rows, as once, few, many or a class of expanded clone.

TRBJ1-1 NA TRBV18 TRBD1 TGTGCCAGCTCGCAAGGGACAGACAATGAAGCTTTCTTT CASSQGTDNEAFF
TRBJ1-2 once TRBV4-2 NA TGTGCCAGCAGCGATCACGATGGCTACACCTTC CASSDHDGYTF
TRBJ1-5 NA TRBV7-2 NA TGTGCCAGCAGCCTTAGGGTCTTTTATAGCAATCAGCCCCAGCATTTT CASSLRVFYSNQPQHF
TRBJ1-2 NA TRBV5-5 NA TGTGCCAGCAGCTTTCCTCGTCCTGGCTACACCTTC CASSFPRPGYTF
TRBJ1-1 NA TRBV10-3 TRBD1 TGTGCCATCATCCTCGACAGGGTCGACATGAACACTGAAGCTTTCTTT CAIILDRVDMNTEAFF
TRBJ2-3 NA TRBV7-2 TRBD2 TGTGCCAGCAGTAAGCCCTCCGGGACTAGCGGCCCCAGCACAGATACGCAGTATTTT CASSKPSGTSGPSTDTQYF
TRBJ2-2 NA TRBV11-1 NA TGTGCCAGCAGCCCATCCGGGGAGCTGTTTTTT CASSPSGELFF
TRBJ1-6 NA TRBV7-3 NA TGTGCCAGCAGCTTAGGGGGGGCAGGTTCACCCCTCCACTTT CASSLGGAGSPLHF
TRBJ2-3 NA TRBV9 TRBD2 TGTGCCAGCAGCGTAGCTAGCGGGAGGCCCGGGGATCCAGATACGCAGTATTTT CASSVASGRPGDPDTQYF
TRBJ2-7 few TRBV7-8 TRBD1 TGTGCCAGCAGCCGAGGGACAGGGCCCTACGAGCAGTACTTC CASSRGTGPYEQYF
TRBJ2-1 NA TRBV4-3 TRBD2 TGCGCCAGCAGCCAAGATTCTAGCGGGAGTGGAAATGAGCAGTTCTTC CASSQDSSGSGNEQFF
TRBJ1-5 NA TRBV28 NA TGTGCCAGCAGTTTATTCGACGGGTGGAATCAGCCCCAGCATTTT CASSLFDGWNQPQHF
TRBJ2-5 NA TRBV5-1 TRBD2 TGCGCCAGCAGCGCGGGAGTCCCTCAAGAGACCCAGTACTTC CASSAGVPQETQYF
TRBJ1-5 NA TRBV21-1 NA TGTGCCAGCAGCAAAGACAGGTGGGAGGAACAGCCCCAGCATTTT CASSKDRWEEQPQHF
TRBJ1-4 NA TRBV30 NA TGTGCCTGCGCCCAGGGCGTGCGAGAAAAACTGTTTTTT CACAQGVREKLFF
TRBJ2-7 NA TRBV7-9 NA TGTGCCAGCAGCCCCCCCCGGCATTACGAGCAGTACTTC CASSPPRHYEQYF
TRBJ1-2 NA TRBV20-1 NA TGCAGTGCAGCGGGGCCTCTTGGCTACACCTTC CSAAGPLGYTF
TRBJ1-1 NA TRBV2 NA TGTGCCAGCAGCCTGGACAGCAACACTGAAGCTTTCTTT CASSLDSNTEAFF